This T cell receptor (beta chain) was sequenced during a study of T-cell memory formation after mild COVID-19. TCRdb reprocessed the 5' RACE reads via MiXCR and lists one record per CDR3 protein. The sample holds roughly 190,000 distinct CDR3 sequences, approximately 16% seen once. The J segment lost 8 bases and the V segment lost 5 bases, leaving 8 bases of the junction unmatched. CDR1 and CDR2 from the germline V gene are SGHTA and FQGTGA. This CDR3 spans 13 amino acids. The chain couples TRBV7-3 to TRBJ1-2, with TRBD1 identical over 7 bases. This TCR came from an adult woman who had mild COVID-19 (a few samples of this study predate the infection). Cell type and time point are not known. What was sequenced was PBMCs or a T cell subset sorted from them (not recorded which). The DNA for the CDR3 is TGTGCCAGCAGCCCCACAGGGGCAGGCGGCTACACCTTC. This gives the protein CASSPTGAGGYTF.